Presented here are 21 T cell receptor beta chains from one specimen sequenced in a study of T cell responses to AZD1222 COVID-19 vaccine. TCRdb's copy holds only in-frame clones and misses some; the assay was immunoSEQ multiplex PCR. The table lists 110,000 or so clones, around nine tenths of them singletons. This material consisted of peripheral blood, taken on day 0 of AZD1222 vaccination. The receptor source for this set is an adult in good health.

The CDR3, as DNA: TGTGCCAGCAGCCCCCCTATGCGGCCTAGCACAGATACGCAGTATTTT. Translated: CASSPPMRPSTDTQYF. The chain employs TRBV11-3 and TRBJ2-3; D uncertain. Germline CDR1 reads SGHNT; CDR2 reads YENEEA. Trimming pared 5 bases from V and 0 bases from J, leaving 15 bases between. There are 16 residues in the CDR3.

This chain uses TRBV6-5 with TRBJ2-3; D gene ambiguous. The V gene lost 10 bases and the J gene lost 0 bases, with 11 bases spanning the gap. Per germline, CDR1 MNHEY and CDR2 SVGAGI. This CDR3 contains 13 residues. The CDR3 reads CATLKASTDTQYF. The DNA for the CDR3 is TGTGCCACCCTAAAGGCAAGCACAGATACGCAGTATTTT.

V and J are TRBV6-5 and TRBJ1-2; no definite D call. The CDR3 is made up of 13 amino acids. The germline V gene has CDR1 MNHEY and CDR2 SVGAGI. V shed 6 bases and J shed 7 bases, with 15 bases lying between them. DNA for the CDR3: TGTGCCAGCAGCCCCCCAAGTGGGGTTGGCTACACCTTC. Its translation is CASSPPSGVGYTF.

The chain combines TRBV9 with TRBJ2-5, with D perhaps matching TRBD2 (6 bases). Trimming removed 0 bases from V and 1 base from J, with 7 bases in between. Germline values: CDR1 SGDLS, CDR2 YYNGEE. The CDR3 has 14 residues. CDR3 amino acids: CASSVAGVQETQYF. The CDR3 bases are TGTGCCAGCAGCGTAGCGGGGGTCCAAGAGACCCAGTACTTC. The full variable domain, with the rest looked up from reference TRBV9 and TRBJ2-5, is DSGVTQTPKHLITATGQRVTLRCSPRSGDLSVYWYQQSLDQGLQFLIQYYNGEERAKGNILERFSAQQFPDLHSELNLSSLELGDSALYFCASSVAGVQETQYFGPGTRLLVL.

The rearrangement joins TRBV11-1 to TRBJ2-1, with D possibly TRBD2 on 6 matching bases. Per germline, CDR1 SGHAT and CDR2 FQDESV (reference sequence). The CDR3 sequence is 15 residues long. V was cut by 3 bases and J by 3 bases, with 12 bases left in between. The CDR3 sequence: CASSFGGIFYNEQFF. CDR3 sequence (DNA): TGTGCCAGCAGCTTTGGGGGGATTTTCTACAATGAGCAGTTCTTC. The full variable domain, rest sourced from reference TRBV11-1 and TRBJ2-1, is EAEVAQSPRYKITEKSQAVAFWCDPISGHATLYWYRQILGQGPELLVQFQDESVVDDSQLPKDRFSAERLKGVDSTLKIQPAELGDSAMYLCASSFGGIFYNEQFFGPGTRLTVL.

The rearrangement links TRBV4-1 to TRBJ1-3; D not certain. With 0 bases removed from V and 0 bases from J, the gap between germline ends came to 12 bases. In germline, CDR1 is MGHRA, CDR2 YSYEKL. This CDR3 is built from 17 residues. The CDR3 DNA sequence: TGCGCCAGCAGCCAAGACCAAACCAAGGGCTCTGGAAACACCATATATTTT. Its translation: CASSQDQTKGSGNTIYF.

The chain joins TRBV19 to TRBJ1-3; D is undetermined. The germline V gene has CDR1 LNHDA and CDR2 SQIVND (reference sequence). CDR3 length equals 15 residues. The germline V and J ends were trimmed by 6 bases and 0 bases, with 12 bases remaining between them. The CDR3: CASRTTSNSGNTIYF. CDR3 DNA sequence: TGTGCCAGTAGGACGACATCAAACTCTGGAAACACCATATATTTT.

The V call is TRBV5-4, the J call TRBJ2-5; possibly TRBD2 for D (5 bases). V gave up 1 base and J gave up 3 bases, with 16 bases separating them. The CDR3 contains 16 residues. From germline, CDR1 is SGHNT and CDR2 YYREEE (reference sequence). The chain's CDR3 is CASSLWRWNHEETQYF. CDR3 nucleotide sequence: TGTGCCAGCAGCTTGTGGAGGTGGAACCACGAAGAGACCCAGTACTTC.

V usage is TRBV11-3 and J usage is TRBJ2-1; no definite D call. The CDR3 loop spans 13 amino acids. CDR1 and CDR2 from the germline V gene are SGHNT and YENEEA. Trimming cost V 6 bases and J 5 bases, with 11 bases left between them. The CDR3 sequence is CASSVGPNNEQFF. In DNA form, the CDR3 reads TGTGCCAGCAGTGTAGGTCCCAACAATGAGCAGTTCTTC.

The V call is TRBV7-9, the J call TRBJ2-3; the D is unclear. V was clipped by 5 bases and J by 4 bases, with 7 bases between them. CDR3 length equals 12 residues. The germline V gene encodes CDR1 SEHNR and CDR2 FQNEAQ (reference sequence). For the CDR3, the DNA is TGTGCCAGCAGCCCGCCTGCAGATACGCAGTATTTT. Translating gives CASSPPADTQYF. Full variable domain (rest looked up from reference TRBV7-9 and TRBJ2-3): DTGVSQNPRHKITKRGQNVTFRCDPISEHNRLYWYRQTLGQGPEFLTYFQNEAQLEKSRLLSDRFSAERPKGSFSTLEIQRTEQGDSAMYLCASSPPADTQYFGPGTRLTVL.

J is TRBJ1-3 and V is TRBV10-3; 8 nucleotides agree with TRBD1. The CDR3 loop spans 14 amino acids. Germline V CDR1 and CDR2: ENHRY, SYGVKD. V dropped 6 bases and J dropped 2; count of bases not matched to a gene: 3. The CDR3 region has the DNA TGTGCCATCAGGCAGGGGGCACCTGGAAACACCATATATTTT. Amino acid sequence: CAIRQGAPGNTIYF.

CDR3 DNA: TGTGCCATCAGTGAGGGCAGAAGCAATCAGCCCCAGCATTTT. It is translated as CAISEGRSNQPQHF. The chain has TRBV10-3 and TRBJ1-5; D gene uncertain. Trimming took off 2 bases at V and 1 base at J, with 6 bases between the two ends. The CDR3 has 14 amino acids. Germline V gene lookup returns CDR1 ENHRY and CDR2 SYGVKD.

This sequence joins TRBV28 and TRBJ2-5, with 7 bases identical to TRBD2. With 7 bases clipped from V and 4 bases from J, the junction kept 12 bases outside the gene matches. Germline-derived CDR1 and CDR2 are MDHEN and SYDVKM. The CDR3 has 15 residues. This chain's CDR3 is CASILRGGLGETQYF. CDR3 DNA: TGTGCCAGCATTCTTAGGGGAGGGCTCGGAGAGACCCAGTACTTC.

V gene TRBV12-3 or TRBV12-4 combines with J gene TRBJ1-2; weak D call: TRBD1 (5 bases). CDR3 length equals 13 residues. V was pared by 4 bases and J by 4 bases, with 10 bases between. DNA for the CDR3: TGTGCCAGCAGTTGGTCAGGGAGCTATGGCTACACCTTC. It translates to CASSWSGSYGYTF.

In its sample, this clone was seen once. This chain uses TRBV24-1 with TRBJ2-7; D is perhaps TRBD1 or TRBD2 (5 bases each). The CDR3 extends over 15 amino acids. V dropped 5 bases and J dropped 7 bases, with 20 bases sitting between them. CDR1 is KGHDR, CDR2 SFDVKD, per germline. CDR3 DNA: TGTGCCACCAGTGGAGGTACGGGGCCAGGCGAAGAGCAGTACTTC. Encoded protein: CATSGGTGPGEEQYF.

This clone was counted once. This chain joins TRBV6-5 and TRBJ1-5, with TRBD1 as a possible D gene (5 bases). V lost 4 bases, J lost 3 bases, and 7 bases lay in between. The length of the CDR3 is 13 residues. Germline V CDR1 and CDR2: MNHEY, SVGAGI. The CDR3 spells CASSSGTNQPQHF. DNA for the CDR3: TGTGCCAGCAGTTCTGGGACCAATCAGCCCCAGCATTTT.

This rearrangement joins TRBV11-3 to TRBJ1-1, with D possibly being TRBD1 (6 bases). CDR1 is SGHNT, CDR2 YENEEA, per germline. The germline V and J ends were trimmed by 3 bases and 5 bases, with 19 bases remaining between them. The CDR3 runs to 16 residues. This chain's CDR3 is CASSFQGGGRRTEAFF. In DNA, the CDR3 is TGTGCCAGCAGCTTCCAAGGCGGGGGGCGGAGGACTGAAGCTTTCTTT.

This clone was recorded only once. The V gene is TRBV24-1, the J gene TRBJ1-4; TRBD1 matches 7 bases. The junction had 8 bases not matched to a gene; V was cut back by 7 bases and J by 4 bases. The CDR3 extends over 15 amino acids. Germline V gives CDR1 KGHDR, CDR2 SFDVKD. CDR3 bases: TGTGCCACCAGCCCAGGGACAGAACATAATGAAAAACTGTTTTTT. It is translated as CATSPGTEHNEKLFF.

The DNA for the CDR3 is TGTGCCAGCAGCTCCCGACTAGAGGGGAGTAATGAGCAGTTCTTC. Its translation is CASSSRLEGSNEQFF. This chain joins TRBV11-3 and TRBJ2-1, with D possibly matching TRBD2 (6 bases). V shed 4 bases and J shed 7 bases, with 17 bases lying between them. There are 15 residues in the CDR3. CDR1 is SGHNT, CDR2 YENEEA, per germline.

V and J are TRBV7-9 and TRBJ1-1; no clear D. The CDR3 consists of 14 residues. Germline-derived CDR1 and CDR2 are SEHNR and FQNEAQ (reference sequence). Trimming cost V 1 base and J 3 bases, with 9 bases left between them. This CDR3 reads CASSLDDGYTEAFF. CDR3 coding DNA: TGTGCCAGCAGCTTAGACGACGGGTACACTGAAGCTTTCTTT.

This CDR3 is CASSPSGHFNEKLFF. The CDR3 DNA follows: TGTGCCAGCTCCCCCTCCGGACACTTTAATGAAAAACTGTTTTTT. The chain is built from TRBV18 and TRBJ1-4, with D possibly TRBD1 on 5 matching bases. V was clipped by 6 bases and J by 4 bases, with 15 bases between them. The CDR3 has 15 residues. Germline V gene sequence: CDR1 KGHSH, CDR2 LQKENI.